Listed below are T cell receptor beta chains from one sample, sequenced in a study of T cells in tuberculosis. Clones were read by immunoSEQ multiplex PCR, and TCRdb kept only the in-frame ones, dropping some. The sample contains nearly 60,000 clones, nearly 90% of which appear only once. Sequenced material: CD1b-GMM tetramer-negative cells sorted from PBMCs. The receptors derive from an adult woman with latent tuberculosis. Each CDR3 is given with its conserved first and last residue. Fields, in order: V gene, clone size, J gene, D gene, CDR3 protein, CDR3 DNA. A D gene is named only where the DNA matches it firmly. Rows may omit the clone size; those that give it use once, few, many or a size class.

>TRBV9|once|TRBJ2-1|TRBD1
CASSWTGAGVNEQFF
TGTGCCAGCAGCTGGACAGGGGCCGGGGTCAATGAGCAGTTCTTC
>TRBV6-5|.|TRBJ1-2|TRBD1
CASSYQGGGIYGYTF
TGTGCCAGCAGTTATCAGGGGGGTGGGATCTATGGCTACACCTTC
>TRBV30|.|TRBJ1-2|TRBD1
CACPPGDRGRLNYGYTF
TGTGCCTGCCCCCCGGGGGACAGGGGCCGTCTTAACTATGGCTACACCTTC
>TRBV2|.|TRBJ1-4|.
CASIRTVTNEKLFF
TGTGCCAGCATACGGACAGTTACAAATGAAAAACTGTTTTTT
>TRBV30|.|TRBJ2-3|TRBD2
CAWSVARVGRGTQYF
TGTGCCTGGAGTGTGGCCAGGGTGGGGAGGGGTACGCAGTATTTT
>TRBV25-1|.|TRBJ2-1|.
CASSDGGTDYNEQFF
TGTGCCAGCAGTGATGGGGGGACAGATTACAATGAGCAGTTCTTC
>TRBV5-1|.|TRBJ2-7|.
CASSMAGLSYEQYF
TGCGCCAGCAGTATGGCAGGGCTCTCCTACGAGCAGTACTTC
>TRBV5-5|.|TRBJ2-1|.
CASSTPLSKGNEQFF
TGTGCCAGCAGCACCCCACTCTCAAAGGGGAATGAGCAGTTCTTC
>TRBV9|.|TRBJ1-4|.
CASSVAAGIDEKLFF
TGTGCCAGCAGCGTAGCGGCGGGGATAGACGAAAAACTGTTTTTT
>TRBV7-8|.|TRBJ1-3|.
CASSLGRTGNTIYF
TGTGCCAGCAGCTTAGGGAGGACTGGAAACACCATATATTTT
>TRBV10-2|.|TRBJ2-7|.
CASSEGTPNYEQYF
TGCGCCAGCAGTGAGGGGACACCCAACTACGAGCAGTACTTC
>TRBV5-1|.|TRBJ2-3|.
CASSPTRDTQYF
TGCGCCAGCAGCCCTACTAGGGATACGCAGTATTTT
>TRBV6-1|.|TRBJ1-2|.
CASSEGGQHGYTF
TGTGCCAGCAGTGAAGGGGGGCAGCATGGCTACACCTTC
>TRBV7-3|once|TRBJ1-1|TRBD1
CASSLGTGTEAFF
TGTGCCAGCAGCTTGGGGACAGGCACTGAAGCTTTCTTT
>TRBV7-2|.|TRBJ2-2|.
CASSLRPGTLFGELFF
TGTGCCAGCAGCTTAAGGCCGGGTACATTATTCGGGGAGCTGTTTTTT
>TRBV7-8|.|TRBJ1-2|.
CASSLASRAGGYTF
TGTGCCAGCAGCTTAGCGTCCAGGGCGGGGGGCTACACCTTC
>TRBV5-4|.|TRBJ2-5|TRBD2
CASSLVGASGSKDF
TGTGCCAGCAGCTTGGTTGGGGCTAGCGGGAGCAAGGACTTC
>TRBV7-3|.|TRBJ2-1|TRBD1
CASSHSTGRNEQFF
TGTGCCAGCAGCCACTCGACAGGGCGTAATGAGCAGTTCTTC
>TRBV29-1|.|TRBJ1-1|TRBD1
CSADRRQGVTPMNTEAFF
TGCAGCGCCGACCGAAGACAGGGGGTTACCCCCATGAACACTGAAGCTTTCTTT
>TRBV25-1|.|TRBJ2-7|TRBD1
CASSHVAGTATAYEQYF
TGTGCCAGCAGCCACGTGGCCGGGACAGCGACCGCCTACGAGCAGTACTTC
>TRBV6-1|.|TRBJ2-7|TRBD2
CASSPGLASNEQYF
TGTGCCAGCAGTCCTGGACTAGCCAGCAACGAGCAGTACTTC
>TRBV18|.|TRBJ1-6|.
CASSPHENSPLHF
TGTGCCAGCTCACCACATGAGAATTCACCCCTCCACTTT
>TRBV11-3|.|TRBJ1-6|.
CASSLTGMESPLHF
TGTGCCAGCAGCTTAACAGGGATGGAGTCACCCCTCCACTTT
>TRBV7-2|.|TRBJ1-5|.
CASSLGQSNQPQHF
TGTGCCAGCAGCTTAGGACAGAGCAATCAGCCCCAGCATTTT
>TRBV7-9|.|TRBJ2-7|TRBD2
CASRKQGLAGDYEQYF
TGTGCCAGCAGAAAGCAGGGACTAGCGGGGGACTACGAGCAGTACTTC
>TRBV4-2|.|TRBJ1-5|.
CASSQEGMGAFSNQPQHF
TGTGCCAGCAGCCAAGAGGGGATGGGGGCTTTCAGCAATCAGCCCCAGCATTTT
>TRBV7-2|.|TRBJ1-2|.
CASSPSTGNYGYTF
TGTGCCAGCAGCCCTAGCACCGGCAACTATGGCTACACCTTC
>TRBV5-1|.|TRBJ2-3|.
CASSLASPHITDTQYF
TGCGCCAGCAGCTTGGCAAGTCCCCACATCACAGATACGCAGTATTTT
>TRBV7-2|once|TRBJ2-1|TRBD1
CASSNRQGGSYNEQFF
TGTGCCAGCAGCAACAGACAGGGGGGGTCCTACAATGAGCAGTTCTTC
>TRBV27|.|TRBJ1-1|.
CASSQRLRRDMNTEAFF
TGTGCCAGCAGTCAAAGGCTGAGGCGGGATATGAACACTGAAGCTTTCTTT
>TRBV6-1|once|TRBJ2-7|TRBD2
CASSPGLNLYEQYF
TGTGCCAGCAGTCCGGGACTAAACCTCTACGAGCAGTACTTC
>TRBV6-6|.|TRBJ2-7|.
CASSTVYPSGYEQYF
TGTGCCAGCAGTACCGTCTACCCCTCGGGTTACGAGCAGTACTTC
>TRBV5-1|.|TRBJ2-5|.
CASSPSLVARGKETQYF
TGCGCCAGCAGCCCCAGCTTAGTGGCTAGGGGAAAAGAGACCCAGTACTTC